The 28 T cell receptor beta chains reported below all come from one sample, sequenced in a study of early stage breast cancer tumors. TCRdb's table, derived via immunoSEQ multiplex PCR, lists solely in-frame clones and lacks some. The data hold 25,000 to 35,000 clones, with about 80% observed a single time. Sequenced input: blood. The receptor source for this set is a person between 55 and 69 years old with breast cancer.

This chain connects TRBV29-1 to TRBJ2-3, with 7 bases identical to TRBD1. Germline V gives CDR1 SQVTM, CDR2 ANQGSEA. The CDR3 consists of 14 residues. The CDR3 is CREVATGGTDTQYF. CDR3 nucleotide sequence: TGCAGGGAGGTGGCAACAGGGGGCACAGATACGCAGTATTTT.

This clone is classed as medium-sized (0.01 to 0.1%). The chain combines TRBV4-3 with TRBJ2-1; TRBD2 might be the D (6 bases). This CDR3 contains 18 residues. With 1 base removed from V and 7 bases from J, the gap between germline ends came to 23 bases. Germline lookup yields CDR1 LGHNA and CDR2 YSLEER. The CDR3 bases are TGCGCCAGCAGCCAAGTACTCGGGGACTCATTCGCAGGTAATGAGCAGTTCTTC. It codes for CASSQVLGDSFAGNEQFF.

The chain joins TRBV29-1 to TRBJ2-7; a possible D gene is TRBD2 (6 bases). The CDR3 has 16 amino acids. Between the trimmed V and J ends, which lost 4 bases and 3 bases, there was a span of 22 bases. The germline CDR1 and CDR2 sequences are SQVTM and ANQGSEA. In DNA form, the CDR3 reads TGCAGCGTTGTCCCCAAACCGGGAGATTTTAACTACGAGCAGTACTTC. This gives the protein CSVVPKPGDFNYEQYF.

V is TRBV28 and J is TRBJ2-1, with D perhaps matching TRBD1 (6 bases). The CDR3 is made up of 15 amino acids. The germline CDR1 and CDR2 sequences are MDHEN and SYDVKM. V was cut by 4 bases and J by 8 bases, with 18 bases left in between. The CDR3 loop is CASSSHRDPMDEQFF. The CDR3 DNA is TGTGCCAGCAGTTCGCACAGGGACCCCATGGATGAGCAGTTCTTC.

This clone was seen a handful of times. The chain joins TRBV28 to TRBJ2-7, with a weak D call TRBD2 (5 bases). Germline lookup yields CDR1 MDHEN and CDR2 SYDVKM. The CDR3 runs to 13 residues. V shed 5 bases and J shed 4 bases, with 12 bases lying between them. The CDR3, as DNA: TGTGCCAGCAGTAGACAAGAGGGATACGAGCAGTACTTC. As protein: CASSRQEGYEQYF.

The rearrangement joins TRBV30 to TRBJ1-5, with D perhaps matching TRBD1 (6 bases). The CDR3 covers 16 residues. With 0 bases removed from V and 4 bases from J, the gap between germline ends came to 16 bases. Germline assignment: CDR1 GTSNPN and CDR2 SVGIG (reference sequence). CDR3 sequence reads: CAWSVGWGRENQPQHF. CDR3 DNA: TGTGCCTGGAGTGTGGGGTGGGGGCGTGAAAATCAGCCCCAGCATTTT.

J is TRBJ2-7 and V is TRBV28; 8 nucleotides align to TRBD2. The CDR3 loop spans 14 amino acids. V lost 6 bases to trimming and J lost 4 bases; unmatched junction nucleotides: 8. Germline CDR1 reads MDHEN; CDR2 reads SYDVKM. CDR3 bases: TGTGCCAGCAGGAGCGGGGCTAGCGGGTACGAGCAGTACTTC. Protein: CASRSGASGYEQYF.

The chain has TRBV28 and TRBJ1-1; D gene unclear. Germline CDR1 is MDHEN and CDR2 is SYDVKM. Deletions cut 7 bases from V and 11 bases from J, with 14 bases between. This CDR3 is 11 amino acids long. CDR3 in DNA: TGTGCCAGCAACAGTCTCACGGGGGCTTTCTTT. Its protein is CASNSLTGAFF.

This clone occurred a few times. The gene calls are TRBV29-1 and TRBJ1-1, with 7 bases matching TRBD1. This CDR3 spans 14 amino acids. The V gene end was trimmed by 5 bases and the J gene end by 5 bases; junction bases not matched to a gene: 11. CDR1 and CDR2 from the germline V gene are SQVTM and ANQGSEA. CDR3 sequence: CSVRPLTGWTEAFF. The CDR3, as DNA: TGCAGCGTTAGGCCCCTGACAGGGTGGACTGAAGCTTTCTTT.

The chain couples TRBV6-6 to TRBJ2-7; tentative D call: TRBD2 (5 bases). The germline gives CDR1 MNHNY, CDR2 SVGAGI (reference sequence). V lost 5 bases, J lost 7 bases, and 18 bases lay in between. This CDR3 region has 14 residues. The CDR3 DNA is TGTGCCAGCAGTCCCTCGGGCCTCTCGGGGGAGCAGTACTTC. It codes for CASSPSGLSGEQYF.

This chain links TRBV11-3 with TRBJ2-7, with D possibly TRBD2 on 5 matching bases. Germline V gene sequence: CDR1 SGHNT, CDR2 YENEEA. Between the trimmed V and J ends, which lost 5 bases and 6 bases, there was a span of 20 bases. The CDR3 contains 15 residues. CDR3 residues: CASSLTPGYVGEQYF. CDR3 DNA sequence: TGTGCCAGCAGCCTCACACCGGGGTATGTGGGCGAGCAGTACTTC.

For the CDR3, the DNA is TGCAGTAGTTCTAGCGGGAGCGGAGAGACCCAGTACTTC. It codes for CSSSSGSGETQYF. This rearrangement joins TRBV29-1 to TRBJ2-5, with TRBD2 identical over 10 bases. CDR1 SQVTM and CDR2 ANQGSEA come from the germline V gene. This CDR3 spans 13 amino acids.

The genes are TRBV15 and TRBJ1-3; no firm D call. This CDR3 region has 14 residues. Per germline, CDR1 LNHNV and CDR2 YYDKDF (reference sequence). Trimming took off 4 bases at V and 0 bases at J, with 7 bases between the two ends. The CDR3 sequence: CATSTPGSGNTIYF. For the CDR3, the DNA is TGTGCCACCAGCACCCCGGGCTCTGGAAACACCATATATTTT.

The chain recombines TRBV9 with TRBJ2-5; no clear D. The CDR3 consists of 13 residues. The germline V gene encodes CDR1 SGDLS and CDR2 YYNGEE. V lost 0 bases, J lost 2 bases, and 5 bases lay in between. The CDR3 nucleotides are TGTGCCAGCAGCGTAGCATTTCAAGAGACCCAGTACTTC. Translation gives CASSVAFQETQYF.

The J gene is TRBJ1-4, the V gene TRBV6-1; no definite D call. The CDR3 sequence is 15 residues long. Germline V gene sequence: CDR1 MNHNS, CDR2 SASEGT. Trimming took 7 bases from V and 7 from J, leaving 19 bases between them. CDR3 sequence reads: CASTKVFERSEKLFF. The CDR3 region has the DNA TGTGCCAGCACGAAGGTATTTGAGAGGTCTGAAAAACTGTTTTTT.

The rearrangement links TRBV5-1 to TRBJ2-5, with D unresolved. V lost 2 bases and J lost 5, with 10 bases in between. The CDR3 has 13 amino acids. The germline gives CDR1 SGHRS, CDR2 YFSETQ. The CDR3, as DNA: TGCGCCAGCAGCTTTAGTGCTACGGAGACCCAGTACTTC. Amino acid sequence: CASSFSATETQYF.

The V and J genes are TRBV19 and TRBJ2-7; a possible D gene is TRBD1 (5 bases). The CDR3 is 14 amino acids. Germline V gene lookup returns CDR1 LNHDA and CDR2 SQIVND (reference sequence). V was trimmed by 3 bases and J by 3 bases, leaving 12 bases between them. In DNA, the CDR3 is TGTGCCAGTAGTATTAGCCCAACAGGCTACGAGCAGTACTTC. It is translated as CASSISPTGYEQYF.

J is TRBJ1-5 and V is TRBV10-2; 10 positions agree with TRBD1. The CDR3 totals 14 residues. The V gene's germline CDR1 is WSHSY and CDR2 SAAADI. After removal of 8 bases from V and 2 bases from J, the junction contained 3 bases not matched to a gene. The CDR3 DNA follows: TGCGCCAGCTCCGGGACAGGGGGCAATCAGCCCCAGCATTTT. Protein: CASSGTGGNQPQHF.

The rearrangement uses TRBV7-2 and TRBJ2-5; 9 bases line up with TRBD2. This CDR3 spans 15 amino acids. Germline V gene sequence: CDR1 SGHTA, CDR2 FQGNSA. J gave up 4 bases and V 3 bases, and 6 bases lay outside the gene matches. CDR3 sequence: CASSFQTSGAETQYF. The DNA of the CDR3 is TGTGCCAGCAGCTTCCAGACTAGCGGCGCAGAGACCCAGTACTTC. The full variable domain, completed using reference TRBV7-2 and TRBJ2-5, is GAGVSQSPSNKVTEKGKDVELRCDPISGHTALYWYRQSLGQGLEFLIYFQGNSAPDKSGLPSDRFSAERTGGSVSTLTIQRTQQEDSAVYLCASSFQTSGAETQYFGPGTRLLVL.

This clone has more than one count but fewer than ten. The J gene is TRBJ1-5, the V gene TRBV19; D possibly corresponds to TRBD1 (5 bases). CDR1 LNHDA and CDR2 SQIVND come from the germline V gene (reference sequence). The CDR3 is 14 residues long. Between the trimmed V and J ends, which lost 7 bases and 3 bases, there was a span of 13 bases. CDR3 sequence: CASTPGLVNQPQHF. The CDR3 DNA is TGTGCCAGTACCCCGGGACTAGTCAATCAGCCCCAGCATTTT.

This clone is a singleton in its sample. CDR3: CASRGQDSYNEQFF. The DNA of the CDR3 is TGTGCCAGCAGAGGACAGGACTCCTACAATGAGCAGTTCTTC. This chain joins TRBV7-9 and TRBJ2-1; 7 bases line up with TRBD1. From germline, CDR1 is SEHNR and CDR2 FQNEAQ (reference sequence). This CDR3 spans 14 amino acids. After removal of 6 bases from V and 0 bases from J, the junction contained 2 bases not matched to a gene.

The chain has TRBV4-3 and TRBJ2-7, with a weak D call TRBD1 (7 bases). This CDR3 is 14 amino acids long. V was shortened by 4 bases and J by 12 bases, with 22 bases between the two germline ends. Germline V gene data show CDR1 as LGHNA and CDR2 as YSLEER. The CDR3 bases are TGCGCCAGCAGCCGACGGCGGGTTCGACAGGGAGGGTACTTC. Its protein is CASSRRRVRQGGYF.

CDR3: CASSFFLSGANVLTF. DNA of the CDR3: TGTGCCAGCAGCTTTTTCCTCTCTGGGGCCAACGTCCTGACTTTC. The gene calls are TRBV7-2 and TRBJ2-6, with D uncertain. The CDR3 runs 15 residues. V lost 3 bases to trimming and J lost 0 bases, with 6 bases between them. Germline V gene data show CDR1 as SGHTA and CDR2 as FQGNSA.

V is TRBV7-9 and J is TRBJ2-5, with D possibly TRBD2 on 6 matching bases. V lost 5 bases and J 4 bases, leaving 14 bases between the germline ends. Germline values: CDR1 SEHNR, CDR2 FQNEAQ (reference sequence). The CDR3 covers 14 residues. The CDR3, as DNA: TGTGCCAGCAGCCAGCGGGCAGGTTTAGAGACCCAGTACTTC. Translated: CASSQRAGLETQYF.

The chain uses TRBV6-5 and TRBJ2-7; TRBD1 matches 7 bases. Per germline, CDR1 MNHEY and CDR2 SVGAGI. The V gene end was trimmed by 5 bases and the J gene end by 1 base; junction bases not matched to a gene: 5. The CDR3 extends over 14 amino acids. The CDR3 is CASSVGQPSYEQYF. CDR3 DNA: TGTGCCAGCAGTGTGGGACAGCCGTCCTACGAGCAGTACTTC.

The genes are TRBV29-1 and TRBJ2-7; tentative D call: TRBD1 (6 bases). The CDR3 contains 15 residues. Germline V CDR1 and CDR2: SQVTM, ANQGSEA. The ends were cut back, 6 bases at V and 3 bases at J, with 21 bases in the middle. As DNA, the CDR3 is TGCAGCGTAGAAACAGGGAGAGCACGGGACTACGAGCAGTACTTC. It encodes CSVETGRARDYEQYF.

V usage is TRBV28 and J usage is TRBJ1-5, with TRBD1 as a possible D gene (5 bases). Germline CDR1 is MDHEN and CDR2 is SYDVKM. The CDR3 spans 15 residues. V gave up 5 bases and J gave up 7 bases, with 18 bases separating them. The CDR3 coding sequence is TGTGCCAGCAGTCGCGGGGGAGGGCAGAGGCAGCCCCAGCATTTT. This sequence encodes CASSRGGGQRQPQHF. Looking up the rest from reference TRBV28 and TRBJ1-5 gives the full variable domain: DVKVTQSSRYLVKRTGEKVFLECVQDMDHENMFWYRQDPGLGLRLIYFSYDVKMKEKGDIPEGYSVSREKKERFSLILESASTNQTSMYLCASSRGGGQRQPQHFGDGTRLSIL.

The V gene is TRBV5-1, the J gene TRBJ2-5; maybe TRBD1 (6 bases). Germline-derived CDR1 and CDR2 are SGHRS and YFSETQ. This CDR3 contains 15 residues. V lost 2 bases, J lost 1 base, and 12 bases lay in between. CDR3 in amino acids: CASSLQGRPQETQYF. CDR3 nucleotide sequence: TGCGCCAGCAGCTTACAGGGTAGGCCCCAAGAGACCCAGTACTTC.